The 21 T cell receptor beta chains presented below share a single source sample, sequenced in a study of OX40 agonist ivuxolimab in advanced cancers. Sequencing was performed with immunoSEQ multiplex PCR; in TCRdb, only in-frame clones are kept and a portion is missing. Here the sample spans under 20,000 clones, under 70% being singletons. Sequencing used CD4+ or CD8+ T cells sorted from blood, obtained in a trial of the OX40 agonist ivuxolimab. The source of these receptors is an adult with an advanced solid tumor such as melanoma, head and neck, liver or kidney cancer.

This clone was detected many times. This chain uses TRBV4-3 with TRBJ2-1; 8 positions match TRBD2. Germline lookup yields CDR1 LGHNA and CDR2 YSLEER. The V and J ends lost 0 bases and 3 bases, in that order; junction bases with no gene match: 1. There are 15 residues in the CDR3. CDR3 sequence (DNA): TGCGCCAGCAGCCAAGATCGGGGGGGCTACAATGAGCAGTTCTTC. Translating gives CASSQDRGGYNEQFF.

This chain joins TRBV28 and TRBJ1-6, with D possibly matching TRBD1 (6 bases). The V gene lost 6 bases and the J gene lost 7 bases, with 13 bases spanning the gap. This CDR3 has 14 residues. Germline loops: CDR1 MDHEN, CDR2 SYDVKM. CDR3 DNA sequence: TGTGCCAGCAGAATCCAGGGGTGGAATTCACCCCTCCACTTT. Its protein is CASRIQGWNSPLHF. Full variable domain (remainder filled in from reference TRBV28 and TRBJ1-6): DVKVTQSSRYLVKRTGEKVFLECVQDMDHENMFWYRQDPGLGLRLIYFSYDVKMKEKGDIPEGYSVSREKKERFSLILESASTNQTSMYLCASRIQGWNSPLHFGNGTRLTVT.

DNA of the CDR3: TGTGCCAGCAGAACGGACTACAGCTCCTACAATGAGCAGTTCTTC. It encodes CASRTDYSSYNEQFF. The chain uses TRBV2 and TRBJ2-1; a possible D gene is TRBD2 (6 bases). Trimming removed 6 bases at V and 0 bases at J, with 12 bases between. The germline V gene encodes CDR1 SNHLY and CDR2 FYNNEI. CDR3 length: 15 amino acids.

This chain joins TRBV7-3 and TRBJ1-5, with D unclear. Germline loops: CDR1 SGHTA, CDR2 FQGTGA. This CDR3 region has 15 residues. The V gene lost 2 bases and the J gene lost 5 bases, with 13 bases spanning the gap. For the CDR3, the DNA is TGTGCCAGCAGCTTAGCGTGGGCTCCCCATCAGCCCCAGCATTTT. Its translation: CASSLAWAPHQPQHF.

This chain connects TRBV5-1 to TRBJ2-1; 7 bases fit TRBD2. With V trimmed by 0 bases and J by 1 base, 1 base remained unmatched. CDR3 length: 15 amino acids. Per the germline V gene, CDR1 is SGHRS and CDR2 is YFSETQ. DNA of the CDR3: TGCGCCAGCAGCTTGGAAGCGGGATCCTACAATGAGCAGTTCTTC. It is translated as CASSLEAGSYNEQFF.

This clone came up once. The chain couples TRBV29-1 to TRBJ2-5; 10 bases map to TRBD1. Germline CDR1 is SQVTM and CDR2 is ANQGSEA. The CDR3 runs to 14 residues. V shed 5 bases, J shed 4 bases, and the junction held 7 bases outside the gene matches. The DNA for the CDR3 is TGCAGCGTTATGACTTGGGACAGGGGAGAGACCCAGTACTTC. Translating it yields CSVMTWDRGETQYF.

The table lists this clone with a few counts. The chain recombines TRBV19 with TRBJ2-3, with a possible D match to TRBD2 (6 bases). Trimming left V 2 bases short and J 4 bases short, with 10 bases between. The CDR3 totals 14 residues. Germline-derived CDR1 and CDR2 are LNHDA and SQIVND (reference sequence). The CDR3 region has the DNA TGTGCCAGTAGTATAACGGGAGTCTCAGATACGCAGTATTTT. Translating it yields CASSITGVSDTQYF.

The rearrangement joins TRBV6-5 to TRBJ2-7, with D perhaps TRBD1 or TRBD2 (6 bases each). The CDR3 has 14 amino acids. V gave up 4 bases and J gave up 7 bases, with 17 bases separating them. Germline CDR1 MNHEY, CDR2 SVGAGI. The CDR3: CASSFGLRGGEQYF. In DNA form, the CDR3 reads TGTGCCAGCAGTTTCGGGCTCAGAGGGGGGGAGCAGTACTTC.

This clone is large within its sample. The rearrangement joins TRBV6-1 to TRBJ1-2; no clear D gene. The germline V and J ends were trimmed by 10 bases and 1 base, with 13 bases remaining between them. Germline V gene sequence: CDR1 MNHNS, CDR2 SASEGT. This CDR3 contains 13 residues. The CDR3 is CATIRTVNYGYTF. CDR3 DNA: TGTGCCACCATTAGGACGGTTAACTATGGCTACACCTTC.

The chain has TRBV19 and TRBJ1-4; the D gene is possibly TRBD1 (5 bases). Germline-derived CDR1 and CDR2 are LNHDA and SQIVND (reference sequence). CDR3 size: 16 residues. Between the trimmed V and J ends, which lost 5 bases and 7 bases, there was a span of 20 bases. CDR3 sequence: CASSLLGETTGEKLFF. In nucleotides, the CDR3 is TGTGCCAGTAGTCTCCTGGGGGAAACGACGGGTGAAAAACTGTTTTTT.

This clone showed up just a few times. This chain connects TRBV6-6 to TRBJ2-2; no reliable D call. CDR1 is MNHNY and CDR2 is SVGAGI in the germline V gene (reference sequence). Trimming took off 2 bases at V and 6 bases at J, with 4 bases between the two ends. The CDR3 runs 12 residues. CDR3 amino acids: CASSYGPGELFF. In nucleotides, the CDR3 is TGTGCCAGCAGTTACGGTCCCGGGGAGCTGTTTTTT.

The chain joins TRBV5-4 to TRBJ2-1, with TRBD1 matching over 7 bases. V lost 10 bases and J lost 5; bases outside the gene matches: 9. The CDR3 totals 13 residues. Germline V gene sequence: CDR1 SGHNT, CDR2 YYREEE (reference sequence). CDR3 nucleotides: TGTGCCGGGACAGAGGAAAGCGACAATGAGCAGTTCTTC. Protein product: CAGTEESDNEQFF.

The chain recombines TRBV7-9 with TRBJ2-5; 8 bases align to TRBD2. The germline CDR1 and CDR2 sequences are SEHNR and FQNEAQ (reference sequence). The V and J ends lost 1 base and 4 bases, in that order; junction bases with no gene match: 5. The CDR3 length is 15 residues. The CDR3 region has the DNA TGTGCCAGCAGCTTAGGGTCCCTAGCGGGAGAGACCCAGTACTTC. This codes for CASSLGSLAGETQYF.

This clone occurred once. V gene TRBV7-9 combines with J gene TRBJ1-1; D is ambiguous. This CDR3 has 12 amino acids. Trimming stripped 3 bases from V and 4 bases from J, with 6 bases between. Germline V CDR1 and CDR2: SEHNR, FQNEAQ (reference sequence). The chain's CDR3 is CASSLGSTEAFF. CDR3 sequence (DNA): TGTGCCAGCAGCTTGGGGTCCACTGAAGCTTTCTTT.

A few counts support this clone. This chain joins TRBV11-3 and TRBJ2-1; 13 bases are shared with TRBD2. The CDR3 spans 15 residues. V lost 6 bases and J lost 5; bases outside the gene matches: 4. Per germline, CDR1 SGHNT and CDR2 YENEEA. Written as DNA, the CDR3 is TGTGCCAGCAGTAGGACTAGCGGGGGACACAATGAGCAGTTCTTC. Its protein product is CASSRTSGGHNEQFF.

This chain uses TRBV6-4 with TRBJ2-2; D gene unclear. CDR3 length: 14 residues. CDR1 and CDR2 from the germline V gene are MRHNA and SNTAGT. V shed 0 bases and J shed 9 bases, with 11 bases lying between them. Here the CDR3 reads CASSDSGEQRELFF. The CDR3 bases are TGTGCCAGCAGTGACTCAGGCGAGCAAAGGGAGCTGTTTTTT.

The rearrangement joins TRBV6-5 to TRBJ1-2, with a possible D match to TRBD1 (5 bases). CDR1 and CDR2 (germline): MNHEY, SVGAGI. V dropped 3 bases and J dropped 6 bases, with 11 bases sitting between them. The CDR3 has 13 residues. The CDR3 sequence: CASSYDSGDGYTF. DNA of the CDR3: TGTGCCAGCAGTTATGATTCGGGGGATGGCTACACCTTC.

The V call is TRBV7-2, the J call TRBJ2-7, with D maybe TRBD1 (5 bases). Germline CDR1 and CDR2: SGHTA and FQGNSA. The CDR3 is 13 amino acids. Between the trimmed V and J ends, which lost 3 bases and 3 bases, there was a span of 9 bases. The CDR3 DNA is TGTGCCAGCAGCTTGGGGCCGAACTACGAGCAGTACTTC. It translates to CASSLGPNYEQYF.

V is TRBV6-6 and J is TRBJ2-7, with TRBD1 matching over 8 bases. The CDR3 runs 12 residues. V was pared by 9 bases and J by 6 bases, with 7 bases of the junction left unmatched. In germline, CDR1 is MNHNY, CDR2 SVGAGI (reference sequence). The CDR3 here is CASQDRAVEQYF. CDR3 in DNA: TGTGCCAGTCAGGACAGGGCGGTCGAGCAGTACTTC.

This clone came up a few times. CDR3 region: CASSTETSESYNEQFF. The CDR3 bases are TGTGCCAGCAGCACCGAAACTAGCGAGTCATACAATGAGCAGTTCTTC. The chain has TRBV7-9 and TRBJ2-1; 7 positions agree with TRBD2. CDR1 is SEHNR, CDR2 FQNEAQ, per germline (reference sequence). The CDR3 has 16 amino acids. V lost 5 bases, J lost 4 bases, and 11 bases stayed unmatched.

This clone rates as medium-sized. V usage is TRBV9 and J usage is TRBJ2-3, with 8 positions matching TRBD1. J was trimmed by 6 bases and V by 0 bases; bases with no gene match: 6. The V gene's germline CDR1 is SGDLS and CDR2 YYNGEE. The CDR3 covers 15 residues. This CDR3 is CASSVVGTGLDTQYF. For the CDR3, the DNA is TGTGCCAGCAGCGTAGTGGGGACAGGTTTGGATACGCAGTATTTT.